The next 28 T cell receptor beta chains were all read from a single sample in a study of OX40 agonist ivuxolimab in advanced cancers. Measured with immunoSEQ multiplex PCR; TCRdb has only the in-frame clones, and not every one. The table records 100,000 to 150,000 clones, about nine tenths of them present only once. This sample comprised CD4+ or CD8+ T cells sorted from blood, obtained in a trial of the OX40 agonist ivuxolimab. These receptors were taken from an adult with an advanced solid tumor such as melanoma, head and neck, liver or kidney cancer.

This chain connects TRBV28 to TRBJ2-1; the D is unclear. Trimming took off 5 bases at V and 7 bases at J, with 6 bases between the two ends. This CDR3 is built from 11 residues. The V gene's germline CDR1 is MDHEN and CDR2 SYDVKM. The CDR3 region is CASSQRNEQFF. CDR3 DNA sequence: TGTGCCAGCAGTCAACGTAATGAGCAGTTCTTC.

CDR3 bases: TGTGCCAGCAGGGGGACTAGCGGGAGGGCGAACAATGAGCAGTTCTTC. This encodes CASRGTSGRANNEQFF. The rearrangement joins TRBV21-1 to TRBJ2-1; the table gives TRBD2 as D, unverified against the DNA. TRBV21-1 is given as a pseudogene. CDR3 length equals 16 residues.

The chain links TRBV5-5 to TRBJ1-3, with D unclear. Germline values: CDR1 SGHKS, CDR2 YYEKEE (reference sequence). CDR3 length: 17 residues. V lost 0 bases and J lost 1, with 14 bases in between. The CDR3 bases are TGTGCCAGCAGCTTGGTTGTAGGTTCGGAATCTGGAAACACCATATATTTT. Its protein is CASSLVVGSESGNTIYF.

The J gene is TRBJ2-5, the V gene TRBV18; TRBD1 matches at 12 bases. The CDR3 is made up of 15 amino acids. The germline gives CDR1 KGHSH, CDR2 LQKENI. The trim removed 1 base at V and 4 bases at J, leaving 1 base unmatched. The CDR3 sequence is CASSPRDRGRETQYF. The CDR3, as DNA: TGTGCCAGCTCACCACGGGACAGGGGGCGAGAGACCCAGTACTTC. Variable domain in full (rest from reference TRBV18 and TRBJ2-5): NAGVMQNPRHLVRRRGQEARLRCSPMKGHSHVYWYRQLPEEGLKFMVYLQKENIIDESGMPKERFSAEFPKEGPSILRIQQVVRGDSAAYFCASSPRDRGRETQYFGPGTRLLVL.

CDR3 in DNA: TGTGCCAGCAGCCTCCGTCAACCCACAGGGTGGGGTAGTTCACCCCTCCACTTT. It codes for CASSLRQPTGWGSSPLHF. The J gene is TRBJ1-6, the V gene TRBV5-4, with D perhaps TRBD1 (6 bases). CDR1 is SGHNT and CDR2 is YYREEE in the germline V gene (reference sequence). This CDR3 has 18 residues. V shed 4 bases and J shed 9 bases, with 26 bases lying between them. Complete variable domain (other parts from reference TRBV5-4 and TRBJ1-6): ETGVTQSPTHLIKTRGQQVTLRCSSQSGHNTVSWYQQALGQGPQFIFQYYREEENGRGNFPPRFSGLQFPNYSSELNVNALELDDSALYLCASSLRQPTGWGSSPLHFGNGTRLTVT.

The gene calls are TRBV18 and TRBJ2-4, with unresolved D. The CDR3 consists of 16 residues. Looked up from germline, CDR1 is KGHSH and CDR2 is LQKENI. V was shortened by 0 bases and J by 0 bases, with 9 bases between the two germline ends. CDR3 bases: TGTGCCAGCTCACCACCCCAGGCCCTAGCCAAAAACATTCAGTACTTC. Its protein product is CASSPPQALAKNIQYF.

The CDR3 loop reads CASSRDRDQPQHF. CDR3 bases: TGTGCCAGCAGCAGGGACAGGGATCAGCCCCAGCATTTT. The rearrangement links TRBV11-2 to TRBJ1-5; 9 positions agree with TRBD1. Trimming took 5 bases from V and 5 from J; bases not matched to a gene: 1. This CDR3 has 13 amino acids. Germline loops: CDR1 SGHAT, CDR2 FQNNGV.

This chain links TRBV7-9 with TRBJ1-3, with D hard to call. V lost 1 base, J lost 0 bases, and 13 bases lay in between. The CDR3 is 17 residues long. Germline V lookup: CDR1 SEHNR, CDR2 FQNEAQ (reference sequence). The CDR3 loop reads CASSLVAGGPSGNTIYF. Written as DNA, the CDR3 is TGTGCCAGCAGCTTAGTGGCAGGAGGGCCCTCTGGAAACACCATATATTTT.

CDR3 bases: TGTGCCAGCAGTTGGGCCGGGACTAGATACTACAATGAGCAGTTCTTC. Translation gives CASSWAGTRYYNEQFF. The chain links TRBV6-5 to TRBJ2-1, with TRBD2 matching over 8 bases. The CDR3 covers 16 residues. From germline, CDR1 is MNHEY and CDR2 SVGAGI. The V gene end was trimmed by 4 bases and the J gene end by 3 bases; junction bases not matched to a gene: 8.

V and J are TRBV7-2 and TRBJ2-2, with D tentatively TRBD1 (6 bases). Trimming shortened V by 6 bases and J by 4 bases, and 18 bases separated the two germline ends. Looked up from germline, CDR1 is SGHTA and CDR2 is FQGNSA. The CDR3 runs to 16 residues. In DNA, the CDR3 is TGTGCCAGCAGACAACAGGGACGGGCGAGCACCGGGGAGCTGTTTTTT. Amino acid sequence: CASRQQGRASTGELFF. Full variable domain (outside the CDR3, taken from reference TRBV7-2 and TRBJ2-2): GAGVSQSPSNKVTEKGKDVELRCDPISGHTALYWYRQSLGQGLEFLIYFQGNSAPDKSGLPSDRFSAERTGGSVSTLTIQRTQQEDSAVYLCASRQQGRASTGELFFGEGSRLTVL.

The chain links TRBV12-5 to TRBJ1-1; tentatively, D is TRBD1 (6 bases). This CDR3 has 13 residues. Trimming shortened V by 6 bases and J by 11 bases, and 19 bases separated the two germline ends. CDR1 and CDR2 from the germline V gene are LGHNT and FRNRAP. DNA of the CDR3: TGTGCTAGTGGACCCCCCGGGGGGCGCACGGCTTTCTTT. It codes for CASGPPGGRTAFF.

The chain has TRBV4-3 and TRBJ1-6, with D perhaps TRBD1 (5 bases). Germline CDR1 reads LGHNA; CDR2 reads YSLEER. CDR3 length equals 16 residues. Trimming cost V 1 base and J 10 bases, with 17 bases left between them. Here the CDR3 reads CASSQGAGLYSSPLHF. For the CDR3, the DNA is TGCGCCAGCAGCCAAGGGGCAGGGCTCTACTCGTCACCCCTCCACTTT.

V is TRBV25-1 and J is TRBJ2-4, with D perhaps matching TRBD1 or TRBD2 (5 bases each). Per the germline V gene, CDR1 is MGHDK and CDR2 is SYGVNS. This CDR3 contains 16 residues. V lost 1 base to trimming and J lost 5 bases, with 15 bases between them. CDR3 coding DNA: TGTGCCAGCAGTGAATCGCGCGGTAGAGGGGAAAACATTCAGTACTTC. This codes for CASSESRGRGENIQYF.

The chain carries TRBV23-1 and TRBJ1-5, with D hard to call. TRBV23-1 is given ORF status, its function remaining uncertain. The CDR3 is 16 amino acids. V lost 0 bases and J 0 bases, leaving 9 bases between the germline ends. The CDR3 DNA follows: TGCGCCAGCAGTCAATCAGCTGGATATAGCAATCAGCCCCAGCATTTT. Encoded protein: CASSQSAGYSNQPQHF.

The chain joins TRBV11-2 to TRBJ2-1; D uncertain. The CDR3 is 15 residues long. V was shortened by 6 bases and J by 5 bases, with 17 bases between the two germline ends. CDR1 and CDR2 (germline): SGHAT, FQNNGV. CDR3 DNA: TGTGCCAGCAGGCCCGTCCGGCGCAAACACAATGAGCAGTTCTTC. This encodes CASRPVRRKHNEQFF.

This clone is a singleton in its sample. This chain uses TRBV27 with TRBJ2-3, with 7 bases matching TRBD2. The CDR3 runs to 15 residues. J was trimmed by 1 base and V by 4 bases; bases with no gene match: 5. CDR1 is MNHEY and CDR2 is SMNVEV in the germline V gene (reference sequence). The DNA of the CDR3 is TGTGCCAGCAGTTCGTTAGCGGGTCGCACAGATACGCAGTATTTT. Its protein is CASSSLAGRTDTQYF.

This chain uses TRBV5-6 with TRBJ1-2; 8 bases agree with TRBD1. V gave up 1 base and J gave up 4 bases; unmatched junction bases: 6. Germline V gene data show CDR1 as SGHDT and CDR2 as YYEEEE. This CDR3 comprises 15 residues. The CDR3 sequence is CASSLTGQGGYGYTF. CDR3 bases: TGTGCCAGCAGCTTGACTGGACAGGGTGGCTATGGCTACACCTTC.

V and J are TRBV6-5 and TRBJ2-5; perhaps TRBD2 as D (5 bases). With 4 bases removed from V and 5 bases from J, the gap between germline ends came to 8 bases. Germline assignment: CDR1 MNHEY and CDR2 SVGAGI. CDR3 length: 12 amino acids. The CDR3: CASSSSGETQYF. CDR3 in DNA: TGTGCCAGCAGTTCCTCGGGGGAGACCCAGTACTTC.

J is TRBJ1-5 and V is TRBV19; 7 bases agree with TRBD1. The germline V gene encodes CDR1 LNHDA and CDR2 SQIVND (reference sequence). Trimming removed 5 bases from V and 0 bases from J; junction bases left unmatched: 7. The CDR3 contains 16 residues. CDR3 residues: CASSPTTGYSNQPQHF. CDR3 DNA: TGTGCCAGTAGTCCGACGACAGGGTATAGCAATCAGCCCCAGCATTTT.

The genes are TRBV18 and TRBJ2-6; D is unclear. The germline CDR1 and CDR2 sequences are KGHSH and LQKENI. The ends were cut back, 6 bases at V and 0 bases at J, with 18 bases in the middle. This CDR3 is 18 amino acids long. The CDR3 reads CASSDRAPLDSGANVLTF. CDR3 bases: TGTGCCAGCTCGGACCGGGCCCCACTCGACTCTGGGGCCAACGTCCTGACTTTC.

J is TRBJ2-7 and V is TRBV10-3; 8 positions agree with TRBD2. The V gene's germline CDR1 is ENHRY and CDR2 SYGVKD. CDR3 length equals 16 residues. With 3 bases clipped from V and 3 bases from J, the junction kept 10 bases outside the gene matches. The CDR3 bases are TGTGCCATCAGTGACCTCGGAGGAGCGGGAGACTACGAGCAGTACTTC. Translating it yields CAISDLGGAGDYEQYF.

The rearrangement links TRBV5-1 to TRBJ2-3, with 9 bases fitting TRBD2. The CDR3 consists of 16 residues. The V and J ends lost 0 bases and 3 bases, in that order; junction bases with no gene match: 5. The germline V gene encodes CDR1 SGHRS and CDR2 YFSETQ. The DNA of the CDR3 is TGCGCCAGCAGCTTGGGGGGACTAGCTGAGACAGATACGCAGTATTTT. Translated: CASSLGGLAETDTQYF.

Here the CDR3 reads CASRPGTGEVTEAFF. The CDR3 DNA reads as TGTGCCAGCAGGCCTGGGACAGGGGAGGTCACTGAAGCTTTCTTT. The gene calls are TRBV28 and TRBJ1-1, with 10 bases matching TRBD1. CDR3 length: 15 amino acids. Unmatched junction bases numbered 8, after V lost 6 bases and J lost 4 bases. CDR1 is MDHEN, CDR2 SYDVKM, per germline.

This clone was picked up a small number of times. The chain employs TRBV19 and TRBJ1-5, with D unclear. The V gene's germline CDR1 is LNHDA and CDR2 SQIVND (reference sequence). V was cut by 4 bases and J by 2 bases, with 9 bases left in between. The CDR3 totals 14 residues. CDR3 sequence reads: CASSTIAGNQPQHF. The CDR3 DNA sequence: TGTGCCAGTAGTACCATCGCGGGCAATCAGCCCCAGCATTTT.

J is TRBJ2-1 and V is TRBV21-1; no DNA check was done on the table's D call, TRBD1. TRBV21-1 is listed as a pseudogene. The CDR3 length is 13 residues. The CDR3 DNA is TGTGCCAGGGCCTGGGACAGGGACAATGAGCAGTTCTTC. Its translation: CARAWDRDNEQFF.

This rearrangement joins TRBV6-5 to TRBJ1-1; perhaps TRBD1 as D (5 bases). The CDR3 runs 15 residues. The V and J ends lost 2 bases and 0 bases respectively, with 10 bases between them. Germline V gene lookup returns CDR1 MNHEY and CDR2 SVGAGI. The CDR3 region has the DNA TGTGCCAGCAGTTACGGGGCGGGGATGAACACTGAAGCTTTCTTT. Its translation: CASSYGAGMNTEAFF.

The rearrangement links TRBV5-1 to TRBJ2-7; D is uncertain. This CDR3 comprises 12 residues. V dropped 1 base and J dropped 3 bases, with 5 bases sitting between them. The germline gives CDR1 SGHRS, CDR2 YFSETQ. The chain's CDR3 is CASSLSRYEQYF. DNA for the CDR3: TGCGCCAGCAGCTTGTCCCGCTACGAGCAGTACTTC.

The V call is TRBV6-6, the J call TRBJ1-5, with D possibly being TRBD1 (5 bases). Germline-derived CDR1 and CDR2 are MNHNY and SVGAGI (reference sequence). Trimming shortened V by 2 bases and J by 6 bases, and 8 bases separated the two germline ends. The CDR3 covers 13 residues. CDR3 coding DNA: TGTGCCAGCAGTTACGGGGGGGGTCAGCCCCAGCATTTT. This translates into CASSYGGGQPQHF.